One sample yielded the 5 T cell receptor beta chains listed below, sequenced in a study of control samples from healthy donors and cancer patients (dated by TCRdb to 2018 to 2021). The library came from the immunoSEQ multiplex PCR assay. In TCRdb, the immuneACCESS table is reduced to in-frame sequences with V and J assigned. These tables do not hold every clone; where another copy was compared, an unresolved V gene accounts for under half, and the others remain unexplained. Within this sample are fewer than 100,000 clones, with 82% of them counted one time only. Approximately 9.8% of the sample is taken by the ten largest. Sequenced material: blood. The receptors here all came from a woman in her sixties or seventies in good health.

V is TRBV11-2 and J is TRBJ2-7; maybe TRBD2 (5 bases). This CDR3 spans 16 amino acids. Trimming pared 5 bases from V and 0 bases from J, leaving 17 bases between. Germline-derived CDR1 and CDR2 are SGHAT and FQNNGV. The CDR3 loop is CASSGLGSGVSYEQYF. CDR3 in DNA: TGTGCCAGCAGCGGCCTGGGAAGCGGAGTCTCCTACGAGCAGTACTTC.

This chain connects TRBV9 to TRBJ1-4; D might be TRBD1 (5 bases). The germline gives CDR1 SGDLS, CDR2 YYNGEE. V lost 4 bases and J lost 0, with 13 bases in between. There are 16 residues in the CDR3. CDR3 sequence (DNA): TGTGCCAGCAGCCCTCGGGACGTTGCAACTAATGAAAAACTGTTTTTT. Encoded protein: CASSPRDVATNEKLFF.

This chain connects TRBV3-1 (or the pseudogene TRBV3-2) to TRBJ1-3, with a possible D match to TRBD1 (5 bases). Germline values: CDR1 LGHDT, CDR2 YNNKEL (reference sequence). This CDR3 contains 16 residues. V lost 0 bases to trimming and J lost 0 bases, with 9 bases between them. The CDR3 region is CASSQDWGSSGNTIYF. The CDR3 DNA follows: TGTGCCAGCAGCCAAGATTGGGGGTCCTCTGGAAACACCATATATTTT.

The V and J genes are TRBV19 and TRBJ2-7; 7 bases line up with TRBD1. After removal of 6 bases from V and 4 bases from J, the junction contained 9 bases not matched to a gene. This CDR3 comprises 14 residues. Germline lookup yields CDR1 LNHDA and CDR2 SQIVND (reference sequence). The DNA of the CDR3 is TGTGCCAGTAGCGCCGGGACAGTCGGATACGAGCAGTACTTC. Protein: CASSAGTVGYEQYF.

The V call is TRBV5-1, the J call TRBJ2-5; TRBD1 might be the D (6 bases). CDR3 size: 14 residues. Germline-derived CDR1 and CDR2 are SGHRS and YFSETQ. Trimming pared 4 bases from V and 1 base from J, leaving 11 bases between. The CDR3 nucleotides read TGCGCCAGCAGCCTGGACAGAATCCAAGAGACCCAGTACTTC. It codes for CASSLDRIQETQYF.